The next 17 T cell receptor beta chains were all read from a single sample in a study of control samples from healthy donors and cancer patients. The table came from immunoSEQ multiplex PCR; TCRdb's copy has only in-frame clones and leaves some out. This sample contains fewer than 200,000 clones. The sequencing sample was made of blood. These receptors all come from a woman aged 30 to 39 in good health.

The CDR3 here is CASSFGGDNEQFF. The CDR3 coding sequence is TGCGCCAGCAGCTTTGGGGGGGACAATGAGCAGTTCTTC. The chain carries TRBV5-1 and TRBJ2-1, with 7 bases lining up with TRBD2. Germline-derived CDR1 and CDR2 are SGHRS and YFSETQ. Unmatched junction bases numbered 1, after V lost 2 bases and J lost 5 bases. The CDR3 runs to 13 residues.

The V gene is TRBV7-9, the J gene TRBJ2-7, with 9 bases identical to TRBD1. CDR3 size: 18 residues. V shed 6 bases and J 3 bases; nucleotides not matched to a gene: 18. Germline loops: CDR1 SEHNR, CDR2 FQNEAQ (reference sequence). CDR3 nucleotides: TGTGCCAGCAGGCGGGTCAAAGTGTTGGGACAGGGCAACTACGAGCAGTACTTC. Its translation is CASRRVKVLGQGNYEQYF.

The chain has TRBV3-1 (or the pseudogene TRBV3-2) and TRBJ2-4; D is undetermined. The CDR3 is 15 residues long. Trimming removed 1 base at V and 2 bases at J, with 9 bases between. CDR1 and CDR2 (germline): LGHDT, YNNKEL (reference sequence). Here the CDR3 DNA reads TGTGCCAGCAGCCAAGTTACGAGGACCAAAAACATTCAGTACTTC. Protein sequence: CASSQVTRTKNIQYF.

V gene TRBV13 combines with J gene TRBJ2-5; unclear D gene. Germline-derived CDR1 and CDR2 are PRHDT and FYEKMQ (reference sequence). CDR3 length equals 13 residues. V was cut by 5 bases and J by 1 base, with 8 bases left in between. This CDR3 is CASSPGSQETQYF. CDR3 coding DNA: TGTGCCAGCAGCCCTGGGTCCCAAGAGACCCAGTACTTC.

The chain has TRBV2 and TRBJ1-1; a weak D match, TRBD1 (5 bases). Germline V gives CDR1 SNHLY, CDR2 FYNNEI. CDR3 length: 14 residues. V lost 4 bases to trimming and J lost 3 bases, with 12 bases between them. DNA for the CDR3: TGTGCCAGCAGTGTACGGGGGGGGTACACTGAAGCTTTCTTT. It translates to CASSVRGGYTEAFF.

The gene calls are TRBV6-5 and TRBJ2-5, with D possibly TRBD1 on 8 matching bases. V was trimmed by 7 bases and J by 7 bases, leaving 19 bases between them. This CDR3 comprises 14 residues. From germline, CDR1 is MNHEY and CDR2 SVGAGI. The CDR3 is CASNSAGGGGTQYF. The CDR3 DNA reads TGTGCCAGCAATTCAGCAGGGGGCGGGGGGACCCAGTACTTC.

V usage is TRBV7-2 and J usage is TRBJ1-3; the D gene is possibly TRBD1 (5 bases). The CDR3 has 15 amino acids. V lost 8 bases to trimming and J lost 0 bases, with 14 bases between them. CDR1 is SGHTA and CDR2 is FQGNSA in the germline V gene. The CDR3 loop is CASSTSGSSGNTIYF. CDR3 nucleotides: TGTGCCAGCTCCACCTCAGGGAGCTCTGGAAACACCATATATTTT. Drawing the rest from reference TRBV7-2 and TRBJ1-3, the complete variable domain is GAGVSQSPSNKVTEKGKDVELRCDPISGHTALYWYRQSLGQGLEFLIYFQGNSAPDKSGLPSDRFSAERTGGSVSTLTIQRTQQEDSAVYLCASSTSGSSGNTIYFGEGSWLTVV.

The chain is built from TRBV7-9 and TRBJ2-1, with 9 bases that match TRBD1. The V and J ends lost 0 bases and 6 bases, in that order; junction bases with no gene match: 6. The CDR3 sequence is 16 residues long. Germline-derived CDR1 and CDR2 are SEHNR and FQNEAQ (reference sequence). CDR3 amino acids: CASSLAGTGRINEQFF. The CDR3 nucleotides read TGTGCCAGCAGCTTAGCCGGGACAGGGCGTATCAATGAGCAGTTCTTC. The entire variable domain, with the rest obtained from reference TRBV7-9 and TRBJ2-1, is as follows: DTGVSQNPRHKITKRGQNVTFRCDPISEHNRLYWYRQTLGQGPEFLTYFQNEAQLEKSRLLSDRFSAERPKGSFSTLEIQRTEQGDSAMYLCASSLAGTGRINEQFFGPGTRLTVL.

V usage is TRBV29-1 and J usage is TRBJ1-1, with D possibly TRBD1 on 5 matching bases. V was cut by 4 bases and J by 0 bases, with 15 bases left in between. CDR1 and CDR2 from the germline V gene are SQVTM and ANQGSEA. CDR3 length equals 15 residues. In DNA, the CDR3 is TGCAGCGTTGGTTTTCGACAGACCATGAACACTGAAGCTTTCTTT. It translates to CSVGFRQTMNTEAFF.

The CDR3 region has the DNA TGCGCCAGCAGCCCTGGGACAGGGAGGGTTGAGCAGTTCTTC. It yields the protein CASSPGTGRVEQFF. The rearrangement links TRBV5-1 to TRBJ2-1; TRBD1 aligns across 9 bases. Germline lookup yields CDR1 SGHRS and CDR2 YFSETQ. The junction had 8 bases not matched to a gene; V was cut back by 4 bases and J by 9 bases. There are 14 residues in the CDR3.

The chain uses TRBV5-1 and TRBJ1-2; the match to TRBD1 covers 7 bases. CDR1 and CDR2 (germline): SGHRS, YFSETQ. V was clipped by 3 bases and J by 4 bases; unmatched bases: 9. The CDR3 runs to 15 residues. The CDR3 nucleotides are TGCGCCAGCAGCTCCTCCACAGGGGCAGGCTATGGCTACACCTTC. Amino acids: CASSSSTGAGYGYTF. Based on the CDR3 plus reference TRBV5-1 and TRBJ1-2, the full variable domain is KAGVTQTPRYLIKTRGQQVTLSCSPISGHRSVSWYQQTPGQGLQFLFEYFSETQRNKGNFPGRFSGRQFSNSRSEMNVSTLELGDSALYLCASSSSTGAGYGYTFGSGTRLTVV.

The rearrangement uses TRBV7-9 and TRBJ2-1; perhaps D is TRBD1 or TRBD2 (5 bases each). Per the germline V gene, CDR1 is SEHNR and CDR2 is FQNEAQ (reference sequence). CDR3 size: 14 residues. V dropped 2 bases and J dropped 9 bases, with 14 bases sitting between them. In nucleotides, the CDR3 is TGTGCCAGCAGCTTAAACCCCTCAGGGACTGAGCAGTTCTTC. Its translation: CASSLNPSGTEQFF.

This chain joins TRBV18 and TRBJ1-4; 7 nucleotides agree with TRBD1. V gave up 5 bases and J gave up 5 bases; unmatched junction bases: 11. Germline-derived CDR1 and CDR2 are KGHSH and LQKENI. The CDR3 is 16 amino acids. The CDR3 loop reads CASSYGRGTLNEKLFF. The DNA for the CDR3 is TGTGCCAGCTCATACGGCAGGGGGACTTTAAATGAAAAACTGTTTTTT. Combining the CDR3 with reference TRBV18 and TRBJ1-4 gives the whole variable domain NAGVMQNPRHLVRRRGQEARLRCSPMKGHSHVYWYRQLPEEGLKFMVYLQKENIIDESGMPKERFSAEFPKEGPSILRIQQVVRGDSAAYFCASSYGRGTLNEKLFFGSGTQLSVL.

This sequence joins TRBV19 and TRBJ1-1, with 8 bases aligning to TRBD1. J was trimmed by 1 base and V by 7 bases; bases with no gene match: 2. This CDR3 comprises 13 residues. Germline V lookup: CDR1 LNHDA, CDR2 SQIVND (reference sequence). DNA of the CDR3: TGTGCCAGTACCACAGGGGGGAACACTGAAGCTTTCTTT. Translating it yields CASTTGGNTEAFF.

J is TRBJ1-2 and V is TRBV19, with D possibly being TRBD1 (6 bases). This CDR3 region has 15 residues. The ends were cut back, 1 base at V and 4 bases at J, with 13 bases in the middle. In germline, CDR1 is LNHDA, CDR2 SQIVND (reference sequence). CDR3 region: CASSIGSDRPYGYTF. Here the CDR3 DNA reads TGTGCCAGTAGTATAGGGTCGGACAGACCCTATGGCTACACCTTC.

The chain recombines TRBV25-1 with TRBJ2-2; D gene ambiguous. The CDR3 sequence is 11 residues long. CDR1 and CDR2 from the germline V gene are MGHDK and SYGVNS. V gave up 4 bases and J gave up 8 bases, with 5 bases separating them. CDR3 region: CASSGLGELFF. CDR3 bases: TGTGCCAGCAGTGGATTGGGGGAGCTGTTTTTT.

The chain has TRBV3-1 (or the pseudogene TRBV3-2) and TRBJ1-2, with TRBD1 identical over 7 bases. CDR3 length equals 14 residues. V lost 6 bases and J lost 6; bases outside the gene matches: 10. Per the germline V gene, CDR1 is LGHDT and CDR2 is YNNKEL (reference sequence). The CDR3 spells CASSPTDREDGYTF. CDR3 in DNA: TGTGCCAGCAGTCCTACCGACAGGGAGGATGGCTACACCTTC.